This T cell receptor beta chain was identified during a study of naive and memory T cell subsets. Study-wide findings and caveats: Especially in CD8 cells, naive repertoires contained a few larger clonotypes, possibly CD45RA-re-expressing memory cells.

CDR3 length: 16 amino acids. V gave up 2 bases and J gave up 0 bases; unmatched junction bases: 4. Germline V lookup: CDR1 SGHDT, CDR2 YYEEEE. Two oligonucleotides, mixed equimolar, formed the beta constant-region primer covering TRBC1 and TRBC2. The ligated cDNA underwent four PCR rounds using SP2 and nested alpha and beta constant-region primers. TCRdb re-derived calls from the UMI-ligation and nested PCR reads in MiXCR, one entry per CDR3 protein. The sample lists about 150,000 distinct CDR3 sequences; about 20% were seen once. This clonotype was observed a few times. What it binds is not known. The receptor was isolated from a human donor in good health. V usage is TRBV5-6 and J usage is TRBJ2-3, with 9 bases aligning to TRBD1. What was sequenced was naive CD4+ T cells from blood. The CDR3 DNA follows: TGTGCCAGCAGCTTCTACAGGGGGCCTAGCACAGATACGCAGTATTTT. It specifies CASSFYRGPSTDTQYF.